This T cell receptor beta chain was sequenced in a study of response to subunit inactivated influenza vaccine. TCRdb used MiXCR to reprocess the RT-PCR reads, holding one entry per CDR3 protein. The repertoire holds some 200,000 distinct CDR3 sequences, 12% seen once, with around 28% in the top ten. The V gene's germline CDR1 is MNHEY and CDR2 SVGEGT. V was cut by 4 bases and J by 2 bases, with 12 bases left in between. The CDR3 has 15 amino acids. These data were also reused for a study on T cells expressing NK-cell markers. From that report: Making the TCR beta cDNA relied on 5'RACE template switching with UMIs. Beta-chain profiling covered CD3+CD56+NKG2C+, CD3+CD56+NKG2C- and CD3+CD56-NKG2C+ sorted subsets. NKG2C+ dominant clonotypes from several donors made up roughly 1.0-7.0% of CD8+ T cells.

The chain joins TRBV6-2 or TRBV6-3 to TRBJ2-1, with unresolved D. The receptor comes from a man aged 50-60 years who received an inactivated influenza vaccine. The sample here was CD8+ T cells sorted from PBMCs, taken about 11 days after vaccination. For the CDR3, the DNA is TGTGCCAGCAGTTTCGGCCACCCCACCTACAATGAGCAGTTCTTC. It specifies CASSFGHPTYNEQFF.